These 26 T cell receptor beta chains came from one sample sequenced in a study of cytomegalovirus exposure and HLA in healthy donors. The PCR ran on 60 Vbeta and 13 Jbeta primers. The repertoire was sequenced with immunoSEQ multiplex PCR; TCRdb's copy has only in-frame clones and lacks some. The data contain 150,000 or so clones, over 75% of them singletons. The sequenced sample consisted of PBMCs. All receptors derive from a woman aged 30 to 39 in good health and CMV-seronegative.

This clone appeared a few times. The genes are TRBV29-1 and TRBJ2-5, with 9 bases aligning to TRBD2. The length of the CDR3 is 21 residues. The ends lost 3 bases at V and 0 bases at J; junction bases unmatched: 23. Germline CDR1 SQVTM, CDR2 ANQGSEA. The CDR3: CSVDRKQGAGGSPRYQETQYF. The DNA of the CDR3 is TGCAGCGTTGACCGGAAGCAAGGAGCGGGGGGCTCCCCGAGGTACCAAGAGACCCAGTACTTC.

CDR3 loop: CATSEGQGSEETQYF. CDR3 nucleotide sequence: TGTGCCACCAGCGAGGGACAGGGGAGTGAAGAGACCCAGTACTTC. This rearrangement joins TRBV15 to TRBJ2-5, with 10 bases that match TRBD1. The germline V gene encodes CDR1 LNHNV and CDR2 YYDKDF (reference sequence). With 5 bases clipped from V and 3 bases from J, the junction kept 6 bases outside the gene matches. The CDR3 has 15 residues.

The chain is built from TRBV2 and TRBJ2-1; perhaps TRBD2 as D (5 bases). Between the trimmed V and J ends, which lost 4 bases and 2 bases, there was a span of 12 bases. This CDR3 region has 15 residues. Germline V gene lookup returns CDR1 SNHLY and CDR2 FYNNEI. The CDR3 nucleotides read TGTGCCAGCAGTGCCCTAGCCGGGACCTACAATGAGCAGTTCTTC. Encoded protein: CASSALAGTYNEQFF.

The chain links TRBV29-1 to TRBJ2-3; D might be TRBD1 (8 bases). The germline gives CDR1 SQVTM, CDR2 ANQGSEA. The length of the CDR3 is 14 residues. Trimming took 8 bases from V and 6 from J, leaving 21 bases between them. For the CDR3, the DNA is TGCAGCACTAGCGTGACAGGGGTTGGCGATACGCAGTATTTT. Its protein is CSTSVTGVGDTQYF.

The genes are TRBV29-1 and TRBJ2-1; tentative D call: TRBD2 (5 bases). This CDR3 has 14 amino acids. Germline CDR1 is SQVTM and CDR2 is ANQGSEA. Trimming stripped 6 bases from V and 2 bases from J, with 14 bases between. Written as DNA, the CDR3 is TGCAGCGTCGTTGGACTTTACCCCTACAATGAGCAGTTCTTC. Its translation is CSVVGLYPYNEQFF.

The chain is built from TRBV2 and TRBJ1-1; D possibly corresponds to TRBD1 (5 bases). From germline, CDR1 is SNHLY and CDR2 FYNNEI. Trimming took off 11 bases at V and 1 base at J, with 14 bases between the two ends. The CDR3 loop spans 13 amino acids. The CDR3 is CAGGLGANTEAFF. The CDR3 coding sequence is TGTGCCGGGGGGTTGGGTGCGAACACTGAAGCTTTCTTT.

This clone was observed a single time. The chain uses TRBV2 and TRBJ1-1; TRBD1 aligns across 7 bases. Germline-derived CDR1 and CDR2 are SNHLY and FYNNEI. The CDR3 is 13 residues long. V trimming: 4 bases; J trimming: 5 bases; junction bases outside the gene matches: 4. The CDR3 DNA follows: TGTGCCAGCAGTGCACAACAGGGGACTGAAGCTTTCTTT. Protein product: CASSAQQGTEAFF.

This clone was seen a single time. The chain couples TRBV6-5 to TRBJ2-5, with 7 bases matching TRBD1. Germline assignment: CDR1 MNHEY and CDR2 SVGAGI. V gave up 2 bases and J gave up 5 bases; unmatched junction bases: 11. This CDR3 comprises 16 residues. The CDR3 DNA reads TGTGCCAGCAGTTACGCTGGGGCAGGGGGTTGGGAGACCCAGTACTTC. It is translated as CASSYAGAGGWETQYF.

This clone was detected only once. The chain is built from TRBV9 and TRBJ1-5; possibly TRBD1 for D (5 bases). V was shortened by 2 bases and J by 3 bases, with 12 bases between the two germline ends. The V gene's germline CDR1 is SGDLS and CDR2 YYNGEE. The CDR3 contains 15 residues. The CDR3 bases are TGTGCCAGCAGCGTTGGTGACAGTTTCAATCAGCCCCAGCATTTT. The encoded protein is CASSVGDSFNQPQHF.

The chain carries TRBV11-2 and TRBJ2-7; 10 bases map to TRBD2. In germline, CDR1 is SGHAT, CDR2 FQNNGV. The V and J ends lost 2 bases and 6 bases, in that order; junction bases with no gene match: 4. The CDR3 is 14 residues long. In DNA, the CDR3 is TGTGCCAGCAGCTTAACGGGACTAGCGAGCGAGCAGTACTTC. Amino acid sequence: CASSLTGLASEQYF. Supplemented by reference TRBV11-2 and TRBJ2-7, the full variable domain reads EAGVAQSPRYKIIEKRQSVAFWCNPISGHATLYWYQQILGQGPKLLIQFQNNGVVDDSQLPKDRFSAERLKGVDSTLKIQPAKLEDSAVYLCASSLTGLASEQYFGPGTRLTVT.

This clone occurred a few times. V usage is TRBV28 and J usage is TRBJ1-5; tentative D call: TRBD1 (5 bases). With 5 bases removed from V and 7 bases from J, the gap between germline ends came to 18 bases. Germline CDR1 is MDHEN and CDR2 is SYDVKM. This CDR3 region has 15 residues. CDR3 protein: CASSIYGGNRQPQHF. The CDR3 DNA follows: TGTGCCAGCAGTATTTATGGGGGGAACAGGCAGCCCCAGCATTTT.

Turning to this clone: Distinct nucleotide sequences in the sample also encode this CDR3. The chain carries TRBV5-4 and TRBJ1-1, with unresolved D. This CDR3 spans 12 amino acids. V shed 4 bases and J shed 1 base, with 5 bases lying between them. Germline loops: CDR1 SGHNT, CDR2 YYREEE (reference sequence). The chain's CDR3 is CASSPRNTEAFF. The CDR3 DNA reads as TGTGCCAGCAGCCCTCGGAACACTGAAGCTTTCTTT.

V is TRBV2 and J is TRBJ2-5, with 12 bases matching TRBD2. Germline values: CDR1 SNHLY, CDR2 FYNNEI. The J segment lost 4 bases and the V segment lost 6 bases, leaving 6 bases of the junction unmatched. The CDR3 extends over 15 amino acids. The CDR3 DNA follows: TGTGCCAGCAGGGCCCGACTAGCGGGGGTAGAGACCCAGTACTTC. Translation: CASRARLAGVETQYF.

V usage is TRBV5-1 and J usage is TRBJ1-6; TRBD1 might be the D (6 bases). Trimming took 2 bases from V and 0 from J, leaving 12 bases between them. The germline CDR1 and CDR2 sequences are SGHRS and YFSETQ. The CDR3 loop spans 17 amino acids. This CDR3 is CASSLSLQGSYNSPLHF. The CDR3 DNA reads TGCGCCAGCAGCTTAAGCCTACAGGGCTCCTATAATTCACCCCTCCACTTT.

This chain links TRBV7-2 with TRBJ1-1; 7 bases are a match to TRBD1. Germline values: CDR1 SGHTA, CDR2 FQGNSA. CDR3 length: 15 amino acids. The V gene end was trimmed by 1 base and the J gene end by 4 bases; junction bases not matched to a gene: 6. CDR3 nucleotide sequence: TGTGCCAGCAGCTTAGGGAGGACAGGTTCCACTGAAGCTTTCTTT. This sequence encodes CASSLGRTGSTEAFF.

V usage is TRBV29-1 and J usage is TRBJ2-7; 9 bases fit TRBD1. Trimming cost V 5 bases and J 3 bases; bases outside gene matches: 17. The CDR3 runs 17 residues. Germline CDR1 reads SQVTM; CDR2 reads ANQGSEA. The DNA of the CDR3 is TGCAGCGTTCTACCTTCCTACCGACAGGGGGAAAACTACGAGCAGTACTTC. Residues: CSVLPSYRQGENYEQYF.

The chain joins TRBV6-5 to TRBJ1-1; D not certain. CDR1 is MNHEY and CDR2 is SVGAGI in the germline V gene. The V end was cut by 1 base, the J end by 1 base, with 10 bases between. CDR3 size: 15 residues. CDR3 nucleotide sequence: TGTGCCAGCAGTTACTTCCGACGGGAGAACACTGAAGCTTTCTTT. It is translated as CASSYFRRENTEAFF.

V usage is TRBV7-3 and J usage is TRBJ2-3; D may be TRBD2 (6 bases). Germline V gives CDR1 SGHTA, CDR2 FQGTGA. Trimming left V 2 bases short and J 4 bases short, with 19 bases between. The CDR3 extends over 17 amino acids. The CDR3 region is CASSLGPGAGSPDTQYF. The CDR3 region has the DNA TGTGCCAGCAGCTTAGGCCCGGGAGCAGGGAGCCCAGATACGCAGTATTTT.

Only a few counts were recorded for this clone. The V and J genes are TRBV27 and TRBJ1-2; D is possibly TRBD1 (6 bases). Germline CDR1 is MNHEY and CDR2 is SMNVEV (reference sequence). V was cut by 4 bases and J by 2 bases, with 14 bases left in between. The CDR3 is 15 amino acids. The CDR3 reads CASSYGGLGNYGYTF. The CDR3 nucleotides are TGTGCCAGCAGTTATGGGGGCCTGGGAAACTATGGCTACACCTTC.

This clone was counted once. The V and J genes are TRBV30 and TRBJ1-1; D may be TRBD1 (5 bases). The V end was cut by 0 bases, the J end by 4 bases, with 15 bases between. Germline V gene data show CDR1 as GTSNPN and CDR2 as SVGIG (reference sequence). This CDR3 has 15 amino acids. The CDR3: CAWSVDGRVGTEAFF. Here the CDR3 DNA reads TGTGCCTGGAGTGTCGACGGCAGGGTAGGCACTGAAGCTTTCTTT. Full variable domain (outside the CDR3, taken from reference TRBV30 and TRBJ1-1): SQTIHQWPATLVQPVGSPLSLECTVEGTSNPNLYWYRQAAGRGLQLLFYSVGIGQISSEVPQNLSASRPQDRQFILSSKKLLLSDSGFYLCAWSVDGRVGTEAFFGQGTRLTVV.

The chain's CDR3 is CASSPLGGVNTGELFF. The DNA for the CDR3 is TGTGCCAGCAGCCCTCTCGGGGGGGTGAACACCGGGGAGCTGTTTTTT. The chain uses TRBV14 and TRBJ2-2, with TRBD2 matching 8 bases. Germline V CDR1 and CDR2: SGHDN, FVKESK. The trim removed 4 bases at V and 1 base at J, leaving 5 bases unmatched. The CDR3 loop spans 16 amino acids.

This rearrangement joins TRBV5-4 to TRBJ2-5, with 9 bases lining up with TRBD1. V dropped 3 bases and J dropped 0; count of bases not matched to a gene: 9. CDR3 length: 17 amino acids. CDR1 and CDR2 from the germline V gene are SGHNT and YYREEE (reference sequence). This chain's CDR3 is CASSSAGTGKYQETQYF. CDR3 in DNA: TGTGCCAGCAGCTCCGCTGGGACAGGGAAGTACCAAGAGACCCAGTACTTC.

The chain joins TRBV2 to TRBJ1-4, with 7 bases that match TRBD1. The CDR3 covers 14 residues. The germline V gene encodes CDR1 SNHLY and CDR2 FYNNEI. V dropped 10 bases and J dropped 0; count of bases not matched to a gene: 5. The chain's CDR3 is CATRDRTTNEKLFF. The CDR3 DNA is TGTGCCACCCGGGACAGAACAACTAATGAAAAACTGTTTTTT.

This clone was seen a handful of times. This chain uses TRBV7-9 with TRBJ2-7, with TRBD1 matching 7 bases. CDR1 SEHNR and CDR2 FQNEAQ come from the germline V gene (reference sequence). The CDR3 length is 16 residues. With V trimmed by 3 bases and J by 4 bases, 12 bases remained unmatched. This chain's CDR3 is CASSFSTGVFPYEQYF. The CDR3 DNA reads TGTGCCAGCAGCTTCTCAACAGGGGTCTTTCCGTACGAGCAGTACTTC.

The J gene is TRBJ1-1, the V gene TRBV5-5; 8 nucleotides align to TRBD1. V trimming: 3 bases; J trimming: 5 bases; junction bases outside the gene matches: 9. Germline CDR1 and CDR2: SGHKS and YYEKEE (reference sequence). The CDR3 totals 15 residues. The CDR3 nucleotides are TGTGCCAGCAGCTCCGTCTGGACAGGGATGACTGAAGCTTTCTTT. Translated: CASSSVWTGMTEAFF. Full variable domain (outside the CDR3, taken from reference TRBV5-5 and TRBJ1-1): DAGVTQSPTHLIKTRGQQVTLRCSPISGHKSVSWYQQVLGQGPQFIFQYYEKEERGRGNFPDRFSARQFPNYSSELNVNALLLGDSALYLCASSSVWTGMTEAFFGQGTRLTVV.

This clone has just one count. The chain is built from TRBV2 and TRBJ2-1; possible D gene TRBD1, 6 bases. Trimming took off 6 bases at V and 15 bases at J, with 15 bases between the two ends. There are 11 residues in the CDR3. Per germline, CDR1 SNHLY and CDR2 FYNNEI. The CDR3 region has the DNA TGTGCCAGCAGGTCGGGCCCCAGGGGGTTCTTC. It codes for CASRSGPRGFF.